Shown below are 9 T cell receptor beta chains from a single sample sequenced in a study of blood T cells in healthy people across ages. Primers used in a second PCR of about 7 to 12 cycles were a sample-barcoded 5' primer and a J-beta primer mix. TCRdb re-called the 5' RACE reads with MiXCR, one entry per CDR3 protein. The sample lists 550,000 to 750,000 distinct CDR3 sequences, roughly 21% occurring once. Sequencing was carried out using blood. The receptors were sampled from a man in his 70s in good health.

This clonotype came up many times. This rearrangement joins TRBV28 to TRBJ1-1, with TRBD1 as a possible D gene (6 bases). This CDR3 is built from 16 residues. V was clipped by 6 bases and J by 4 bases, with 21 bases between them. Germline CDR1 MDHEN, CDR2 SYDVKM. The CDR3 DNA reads TGTGCCAGCAGGCGCGCGGGGGGCCAGGAGGGCACTGAAGCTTTCTTT. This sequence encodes CASRRAGGQEGTEAFF.

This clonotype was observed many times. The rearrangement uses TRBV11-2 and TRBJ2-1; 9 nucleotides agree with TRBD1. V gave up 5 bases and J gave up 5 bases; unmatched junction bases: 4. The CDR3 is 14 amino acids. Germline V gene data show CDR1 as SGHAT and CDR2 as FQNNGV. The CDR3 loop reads CASSRDRVNNEQFF. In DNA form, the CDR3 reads TGTGCCAGCAGCCGGGACAGGGTCAACAATGAGCAGTTCTTC.

CDR3: CASSPTGQGSSPLHF. In DNA, the CDR3 is TGTGCCAGCAGTCCGACCGGACAGGGTAGCTCACCCCTCCACTTT. This chain uses TRBV7-2 with TRBJ1-6; 8 nucleotides agree with TRBD1. With V trimmed by 6 bases and J by 10 bases, 11 bases remained unmatched. Germline assignment: CDR1 SGHTA and CDR2 FQGNSA. The CDR3 sequence is 15 residues long.

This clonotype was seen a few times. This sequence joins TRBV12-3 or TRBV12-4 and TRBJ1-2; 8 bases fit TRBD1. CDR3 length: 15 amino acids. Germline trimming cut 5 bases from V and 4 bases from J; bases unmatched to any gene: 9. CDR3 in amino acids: CASSPKPGQAYGYTF. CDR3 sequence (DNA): TGTGCCAGCAGTCCGAAACCGGGACAGGCCTATGGCTACACCTTC.

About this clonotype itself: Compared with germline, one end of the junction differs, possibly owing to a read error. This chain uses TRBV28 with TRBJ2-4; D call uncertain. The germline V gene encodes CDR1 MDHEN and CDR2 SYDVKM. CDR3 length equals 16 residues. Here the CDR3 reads CTSSSLRALAKNIQYF. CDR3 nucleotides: TGTACCAGCAGTTCCCTTCGGGCTCTTGCCAAAAACATTCAGTACTTC.

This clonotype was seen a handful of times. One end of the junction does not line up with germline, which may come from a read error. The CDR3 protein is CSAEDRTDTQYF. CDR3 nucleotide sequence: TGCAGCGCTGAAGATCGAACAGATACGCAGTATTTT. The V gene is TRBV29-1, the J gene TRBJ2-3; D gene ambiguous. CDR3 size: 12 residues. Germline V gene sequence: CDR1 SQVTM, CDR2 ANQGSEA.

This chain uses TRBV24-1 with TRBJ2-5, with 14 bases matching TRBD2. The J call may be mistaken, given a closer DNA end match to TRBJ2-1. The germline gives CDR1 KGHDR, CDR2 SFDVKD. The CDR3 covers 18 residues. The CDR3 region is CATSDPGLAGDGYNEQFF. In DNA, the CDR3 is TGTGCCACCAGTGACCCGGGACTAGCGGGAGACGGATACAATGAGCAGTTCTTC.

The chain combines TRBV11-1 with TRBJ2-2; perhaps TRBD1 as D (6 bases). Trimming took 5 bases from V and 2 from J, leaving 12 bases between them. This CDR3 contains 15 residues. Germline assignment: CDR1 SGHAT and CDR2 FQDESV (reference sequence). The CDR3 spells CASSLGTSNTGELFF. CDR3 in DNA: TGTGCCAGCAGCCTCGGGACATCCAACACCGGGGAGCTGTTTTTT. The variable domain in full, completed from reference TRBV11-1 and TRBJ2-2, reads EAEVAQSPRYKITEKSQAVAFWCDPISGHATLYWYRQILGQGPELLVQFQDESVVDDSQLPKDRFSAERLKGVDSTLKIQPAELGDSAMYLCASSLGTSNTGELFFGEGSRLTVL.

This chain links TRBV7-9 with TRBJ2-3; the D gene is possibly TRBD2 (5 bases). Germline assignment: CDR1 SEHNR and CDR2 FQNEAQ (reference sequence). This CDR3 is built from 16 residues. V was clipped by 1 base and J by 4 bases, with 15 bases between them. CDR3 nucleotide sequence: TGTGCCAGCAGCTTAGGCACTAGTCGGGTCTCAGATACGCAGTATTTT. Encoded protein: CASSLGTSRVSDTQYF.